These T cell receptor beta chains were read from a single sample in a study of blood T cell repertoires in COVID-19. The assay was immunoSEQ multiplex PCR, and TCRdb's table has in-frame clones only and misses some. This table holds about 190,000 clones, 65% to 85% found once. The sequenced sample consisted of PBMCs or T cells enriched from blood (not recorded which). The receptors shown here come from a woman aged 25 to 39 who had recovered from COVID-19. Both conserved end residues are part of each CDR3. A D gene is named only where the DNA matches it firmly. Clone size is stated in some rows and not others, as once, few, many or a class when expanded.

>14|-|TRBV7-2|once|TRBJ2-7
TGTGCCAGCAGCCAAACAACTAGCCGCTACGAGCAGTACTTC
CASSQTTSRYEQYF
>13|-|TRBV10-2|once|TRBJ1-1
TGCGCCAGCAGCCTGACAGGTCCCGCTGAAGCTTTCTTT
CASSLTGPAEAFF
>13|-|TRBV28|-|TRBJ1-2
TGTGCCAGCAGTTTAACAGGGATGATAGGCTACACCTTC
CASSLTGMIGYTF
>16|-|TRBV5-1|-|TRBJ1-6
TGCGCCAGCAGCTTGGAGGTGGCCAGGGGCAATTCACCCCTCCACTTT
CASSLEVARGNSPLHF
>14|-|TRBV19|-|TRBJ1-1
TGTGCCAGTAGTATAGATCAGGGAAGAACTGAAGCTTTCTTT
CASSIDQGRTEAFF
>13|-|TRBV7-9|once|TRBJ1-2
TGTGCCAGCAGCTTAGAAGGCCAGGGGGGCTACACCTTC
CASSLEGQGGYTF
>15|-|TRBV3-1/TRBV3-2|once|TRBJ1-5
TGTGCCAGCAGCCAAGTTCCGGGGAGCAATCAGCCCCAGCATTTT
CASSQVPGSNQPQHF
>16|-|TRBV19|once|TRBJ1-5
TGTGCCAGTAGTAGCCACGGGTCCTTCGAGAATCAGCCCCAGCATTTT
CASSSHGSFENQPQHF
>15|TRBD1|TRBV3-1/TRBV3-2|-|TRBJ2-5
TGTGCCAGCAGCCTCACAGGGGGAGGCCAAGAGACCCAGTACTTC
CASSLTGGGQETQYF
>16|-|TRBV5-1|-|TRBJ1-2
TGCGCCAGCAGCTTATCCCCGGGACAAGGAGACTATGGCTACACCTTC
CASSLSPGQGDYGYTF
>15|TRBD1|TRBV11-2|-|TRBJ2-3
TGTGCCAGCAGCCCTTTGAGGACAGGGCCAGATACGCAGTATTTT
CASSPLRTGPDTQYF
>15|-|TRBV5-1|-|TRBJ2-7
TGCGCCAGCAGCGATTCTCTAGCGAGCTCCTACGAGCAGTACTTC
CASSDSLASSYEQYF
>14|-|TRBV19|-|TRBJ1-2
TGTGCCAGTAGGGTGAGACAGCATAACTATGGCTACACCTTC
CASRVRQHNYGYTF
>14|TRBD1|TRBV28|few|TRBJ1-1
TGTGCCAGCAGTTTAAAGGGGGCGGGCACTGAAGCTTTCTTT
CASSLKGAGTEAFF
>16|-|TRBV9|-|TRBJ1-4
TGTGCCAGCAGCGTAGACCCGGACAGATCTAATGAAAAACTGTTTTTT
CASSVDPDRSNEKLFF
>17|TRBD2|TRBV7-2|-|TRBJ2-1
TGTGCCAGCAGCTTATCTGGGACTAGCGGGGGGTACAATGAGCAGTTCTTC
CASSLSGTSGGYNEQFF
>14|TRBD1|TRBV10-2|once|TRBJ1-1
TGCGCCAGCATTAGAGACAGGGGGAGAACTGAAGCTTTCTTT
CASIRDRGRTEAFF
>14|TRBD1|TRBV2|-|TRBJ1-3
TGTGCCAGCAGCATGACAGGGTCTGGAAACACCATATATTTT
CASSMTGSGNTIYF
>14|TRBD1|TRBV5-5|-|TRBJ1-4
TGTGCCAGCAGCTTGGGGGACAGTAATGAAAAACTGTTTTTT
CASSLGDSNEKLFF
>13|-|TRBV2|-|TRBJ1-2
TGTGCCAGCAGTGAAATGGCAGGGGATGGCTACACCTTC
CASSEMAGDGYTF
>15|-|TRBV9|-|TRBJ1-6
TGTGCCAGCAGCGGTTCCGATCGGGGGGGAGTTCTCCTCCACTTT
CASSGSDRGGVLLHF
>19|-|TRBV21-1|-|TRBJ2-4
TGTGCCAGCAGCTCTTGGCGAGAAACAGGGAAAAGAGTAAAAAACATTCAGTACTTC
CASSSWRETGKRVKNIQYF
>13|-|TRBV9|-|TRBJ2-5
TGTGCCAGCAGCGTAATTTCAGGGGAGACCCAGTACTTC
CASSVISGETQYF
>15|TRBD1|TRBV28|-|TRBJ2-5
TGTGCCAGCAGTGGGGGGACAGGGTCAAGAGAGACCCAGTACTTC
CASSGGTGSRETQYF
>12|-|TRBV9|-|TRBJ2-1
TGTGCCAGCAGCGTTCAGTACAATGAGCAGTTCTTC
CASSVQYNEQFF
>11|-|TRBV20-1|-|TRBJ2-1
TGCAGTGCTGGCCTTCACAATGAGCAGTTCTTC
CSAGLHNEQFF
>14|-|TRBV2|-|TRBJ1-1
TGTGCCAGCAGTGAGAAGGGGTTTGGCACTGAAGCTTTCTTT
CASSEKGFGTEAFF
>12|TRBD1|TRBV18|-|TRBJ1-2
TGTGCCAGCTCACTTGACAGGGCAGGCTACACCTTC
CASSLDRAGYTF
>14|-|TRBV9|-|TRBJ1-1
TGTGCCAGCAGCTTAAGACTGGAGAGCACTGAAGCTTTCTTT
CASSLRLESTEAFF
>14|TRBD1|TRBV27|-|TRBJ2-7
TGTGCCAGCAGTTCCAGGGACAGAACCTACGAGCAGTACTTC
CASSSRDRTYEQYF
>13|-|TRBV29-1|-|TRBJ1-2
TGCAGCGTTGCGGCAGGGCTAGATTATGGCTACACCTTC
CSVAAGLDYGYTF
>16|TRBD1|TRBV11-3|-|TRBJ2-3
TGTGCCAGCAGCTCAACCGGGACAGGGGCGGCAGATACGCAGTATTTT
CASSSTGTGAADTQYF
>15|-|TRBV7-8|-|TRBJ1-1
TGTGCCAGCAGCTTAGCAGGTGCAGAGGGCACTGAAGCTTTCTTT
CASSLAGAEGTEAFF
>16|TRBD2|TRBV7-8|-|TRBJ2-3
TGTGCCAGCAGCTTAGACGCGGGGGGGCAGTCAGATACGCAGTATTTT
CASSLDAGGQSDTQYF
>21|TRBD1|TRBV5-1|once|TRBJ2-1
TGCGCCAGCAGCTTGGGCTCTTTATTTAACCGGCGAACAGGGGCCTACAATGAGCAGTTCTTC
CASSLGSLFNRRTGAYNEQFF
>15|-|TRBV5-6|-|TRBJ2-7
TGTGCCAGCAGAGTCGGGCGGGGTGGAGACTACGAGCAGTACTTC
CASRVGRGGDYEQYF
>15|-|TRBV19|-|TRBJ2-6
TGTGCCAGTAGTATGGCAGGAACTGGGGCCAACGTCCTGACTTTC
CASSMAGTGANVLTF
>16|-|TRBV28|-|TRBJ2-7
TGTGCCAGCAGTCCCTCGGGGGGAGGGGGAACCTACGAGCAGTACTTC
CASSPSGGGGTYEQYF
>12|-|TRBV24-1|-|TRBJ1-5
TGTGCCACCAGTGACTCGAATCAGTCCCAGCATTTT
CATSDSNQSQHF
>12|-|TRBV7-9|-|TRBJ2-7
TGTGCCAGCAGCCTCGGGGACTACGAGCAGTACTTC
CASSLGDYEQYF
>14|TRBD1|TRBV29-1|-|TRBJ2-7
TGCAGCGTATATACCGGGACAGGGGGCCTCGAGCAGTACTTC
CSVYTGTGGLEQYF
>15|TRBD1|TRBV18|-|TRBJ2-3
TGTGCCAGCTCACCGGGACAGGGTGTGGAGTCGGCGCAGTATTTT
CASSPGQGVESAQYF
>15|TRBD2|TRBV6-5|-|TRBJ2-1
TGTGCCAGCAGTTTACTAGCGGGACTTAACAATGAGCAGTTCTTC
CASSLLAGLNNEQFF
>14|-|TRBV7-2|once|TRBJ2-3
TGTGCCAGCAGCTTAGGACTTTCCACAGATACGCAGTATTTT
CASSLGLSTDTQYF
>13|TRBD1|TRBV4-1|once|TRBJ2-3
TGCGCCAGCAGCGGACAGGGGTGGGATACGCAGTATTTT
CASSGQGWDTQYF